Listed here are 32 T cell receptor beta chains from one sample, sequenced in a study of siplizumab effects on memory and regulatory T cells. Only in-frame clones appear in the TCRdb table, and some are missing; sequencing was by immunoSEQ multiplex PCR. In the table there are about 100,000 clones, 75% to 95% of which are singletons. Sequenced sample: CD4+ T cells sorted from blood. These receptors came from a human donor in good health.

A remark on this clone: The sample contains more than one DNA sequence encoding this CDR3. The rearrangement uses TRBV7-3 and TRBJ2-1; 15 nucleotides line up with TRBD2. This CDR3 spans 15 amino acids. Germline V gene data show CDR1 as SGHTA and CDR2 as FQGTGA. Trimming removed 5 bases from V and 6 bases from J; junction bases left unmatched: 2. DNA of the CDR3: TGTGCCAGCAGCCCGGGACTAGCGGGGGGCAATGAGCAGTTCTTC. Its translation: CASSPGLAGGNEQFF.

The rearrangement links TRBV4-1 to TRBJ1-5; possible D gene TRBD1, 5 bases. Germline CDR1 and CDR2: MGHRA and YSYEKL. The CDR3 is made up of 14 amino acids. The V end was cut by 1 base, the J end by 7 bases, with 11 bases between. The CDR3 DNA sequence: TGCGCCAGCAGCCAAGGGGGGGATGGGCAGCCCCAGCATTTT. Translated: CASSQGGDGQPQHF.

The chain employs TRBV10-1 and TRBJ2-3; D might be TRBD1 (5 bases). The germline V gene encodes CDR1 WNHNN and CDR2 SYGVQD (reference sequence). CDR3 length equals 13 residues. Trimming cost V 5 bases and J 2 bases, with 8 bases left between them. CDR3 amino acids: CASSRQITDTQYF. The CDR3, as DNA: TGCGCCAGCAGTCGACAGATCACAGATACGCAGTATTTT.

With respect to this clone: The junction departs from germline at one end; a sequencing error may be responsible. In the same sample, other DNA sequences code for this CDR3. CDR3 loop: CASSSANTEAFF. The CDR3 bases are TGTGCCAGCAGTTCTGCGAACACTGAAGCCTTCTTT. The chain uses TRBV28 and TRBJ1-1; D not resolved. The CDR3 contains 12 residues. The germline V gene has CDR1 MDHEN and CDR2 SYDVKM.

CDR3 nucleotide sequence: TGTGCCAGCAGTGAAGCGCAGAGGGGTGGCACTGAAGCTTTCTTT. Translated: CASSEAQRGGTEAFF. V is TRBV6-1 and J is TRBJ1-1, with D tentatively TRBD1 (5 bases). V gave up 0 bases and J gave up 4 bases, with 12 bases separating them. Germline V gene sequence: CDR1 MNHNS, CDR2 SASEGT. CDR3 length equals 15 residues.

The chain links TRBV2 to TRBJ2-1; possibly TRBD2 for D (7 bases). The CDR3 runs 15 residues. Trimming shortened V by 4 bases and J by 8 bases, and 18 bases separated the two germline ends. Germline V gives CDR1 SNHLY, CDR2 FYNNEI. CDR3 in amino acids: CASSVGGGGPDEQFF. The CDR3 DNA reads TGTGCCAGCAGTGTAGGCGGGGGCGGTCCGGATGAGCAGTTCTTC.

A single count supports this clone. V and J are TRBV19 and TRBJ1-2; 8 bases map to TRBD1. Unmatched junction bases numbered 8, after V lost 6 bases and J lost 8 bases. This CDR3 is 13 amino acids long. Germline loops: CDR1 LNHDA, CDR2 SQIVND (reference sequence). CDR3 region: CASRTAGGWGYTF. CDR3 coding DNA: TGTGCCAGTAGAACCGCAGGGGGCTGGGGCTACACCTTC.

CDR3: CASSFGTGGGNEQFF. The CDR3 bases are TGTGCCAGCAGCTTCGGGACAGGGGGAGGAAATGAGCAGTTCTTC. This sequence joins TRBV6-5 and TRBJ2-1, with 11 bases lining up with TRBD1. V lost 6 bases to trimming and J lost 7 bases; unmatched junction nucleotides: 8. Germline values: CDR1 MNHEY, CDR2 SVGAGI. The CDR3 consists of 15 residues.

The chain uses TRBV13 and TRBJ1-1; 9 positions match TRBD1. This CDR3 spans 17 amino acids. Germline CDR1 PRHDT, CDR2 FYEKMQ (reference sequence). Germline trimming cut 0 bases from V and 4 bases from J; bases unmatched to any gene: 9. The CDR3 region has the DNA TGTGCCAGCAGCTTAGGGGTTGGGACAGGGTGGTCCACTGAAGCTTTCTTT. It is translated as CASSLGVGTGWSTEAFF.

The chain employs TRBV13 and TRBJ2-1, with TRBD1 matching 7 bases. The CDR3 has 16 residues. Trimming removed 3 bases from V and 0 bases from J; junction bases left unmatched: 5. Germline V CDR1 and CDR2: PRHDT, FYEKMQ (reference sequence). In nucleotides, the CDR3 is TGTGCCAGCAGCTTGGTCAGGGGGTCCTCCTACAATGAGCAGTTCTTC. The encoded protein is CASSLVRGSSYNEQFF.

The chain joins TRBV7-2 to TRBJ1-4; tentatively, D is TRBD1 (6 bases). The V end was cut by 1 base, the J end by 7 bases, with 10 bases between. Germline V lookup: CDR1 SGHTA, CDR2 FQGNSA. This CDR3 region has 14 residues. As DNA, the CDR3 is TGTGCCAGCAGCTTAGTAGGGGGGGTTGAAAAACTGTTTTTT. Its translation: CASSLVGGVEKLFF.

The chain combines TRBV2 with TRBJ1-2, with 9 bases that match TRBD1. Trimming took 4 bases from V and 8 from J; bases not matched to a gene: 11. This CDR3 comprises 15 residues. Germline CDR1 SNHLY, CDR2 FYNNEI. The CDR3 nucleotides read TGTGCCAGCAGTGTGGCCCCACAGGGGGCTTGGGGCTACACCTTC. As protein: CASSVAPQGAWGYTF.

The chain joins TRBV6-5 to TRBJ2-7; D remains ambiguous. The length of the CDR3 is 15 residues. V was shortened by 5 bases and J by 0 bases, with 14 bases between the two germline ends. Germline V gene lookup returns CDR1 MNHEY and CDR2 SVGAGI. The chain's CDR3 is CASSNGGATSYEQYF. The DNA of the CDR3 is TGTGCCAGCAGTAATGGCGGCGCCACCTCCTACGAGCAGTACTTC.

J is TRBJ1-1 and V is TRBV6-5; D not certain. Per germline, CDR1 MNHEY and CDR2 SVGAGI. The CDR3 totals 14 residues. The V end lost 5 bases, the J end lost 2 bases, and 12 bases lay between the germline ends. The CDR3 coding sequence is TGTGCCAGCAGTAAACCGGACGGTAACACTGAAGCTTTCTTT. Protein: CASSKPDGNTEAFF.

The chain carries TRBV18 and TRBJ2-2, with D possibly matching TRBD1 (5 bases). From germline, CDR1 is KGHSH and CDR2 LQKENI. V shed 4 bases and J shed 4 bases, with 7 bases lying between them. This CDR3 region has 13 residues. Here the CDR3 DNA reads TGTGCCAGCTCACTGGACACCACCGGGGAGCTGTTTTTT. Translated, it gives CASSLDTTGELFF.

The J gene is TRBJ2-3, the V gene TRBV7-3; 14 nucleotides agree with TRBD2. The CDR3 is 17 amino acids. V shed 4 bases, J shed 6 bases, and the junction held 9 bases outside the gene matches. CDR1 is SGHTA, CDR2 FQGTGA, per germline. CDR3 coding DNA: TGTGCCAGCAGCTGGGGGACTAGCGGGGGACCTACCGATACGCAGTATTTT. This translates into CASSWGTSGGPTDTQYF.

The gene calls are TRBV5-6 and TRBJ2-7, with D possibly matching TRBD2 (6 bases). This CDR3 spans 14 amino acids. V was trimmed by 4 bases and J by 3 bases, leaving 14 bases between them. Per the germline V gene, CDR1 is SGHDT and CDR2 is YYEEEE. The chain's CDR3 is CASSPGELHYEQYF. CDR3 coding DNA: TGTGCCAGCAGCCCGGGGGAACTACACTACGAGCAGTACTTC.

V gene TRBV7-2 combines with J gene TRBJ2-1; D gene ambiguous. Germline assignment: CDR1 SGHTA and CDR2 FQGNSA. This CDR3 is built from 15 residues. V was shortened by 1 base and J by 5 bases, with 12 bases between the two germline ends. In DNA, the CDR3 is TGTGCCAGCAGCTTAGGAGGTGCAGCCCACAATGAGCAGTTCTTC. The encoded protein is CASSLGGAAHNEQFF.

The chain has TRBV5-1 and TRBJ2-5, with 8 bases lining up with TRBD1. The trim removed 4 bases at V and 4 bases at J, leaving 9 bases unmatched. CDR1 and CDR2 (germline): SGHRS, YFSETQ. The CDR3 runs 15 residues. The CDR3 is CASSTDRGEGETQYF. The CDR3 coding sequence is TGCGCCAGCAGCACTGACAGGGGCGAAGGAGAGACCCAGTACTTC.

The chain joins TRBV11-3 to TRBJ2-2; no firm D call. This CDR3 has 14 amino acids. The germline CDR1 and CDR2 sequences are SGHNT and YENEEA. Trimming took off 0 bases at V and 3 bases at J, with 5 bases between the two ends. This chain's CDR3 is CASSLESHTGELFF. In DNA form, the CDR3 reads TGTGCCAGCAGCTTAGAGTCCCACACCGGGGAGCTGTTTTTT.

V gene TRBV9 combines with J gene TRBJ2-5, with TRBD2 identical over 8 bases. The V and J ends lost 3 bases and 1 base, in that order; junction bases with no gene match: 8. This CDR3 is 16 amino acids long. Germline V CDR1 and CDR2: SGDLS, YYNGEE. This CDR3 is CASSGGLRGGQETQYF. The CDR3 DNA follows: TGTGCCAGCAGCGGAGGACTACGGGGGGGCCAAGAGACCCAGTACTTC. The entire variable domain, with the rest obtained from reference TRBV9 and TRBJ2-5, is as follows: DSGVTQTPKHLITATGQRVTLRCSPRSGDLSVYWYQQSLDQGLQFLIQYYNGEERAKGNILERFSAQQFPDLHSELNLSSLELGDSALYFCASSGGLRGGQETQYFGPGTRLLVL.

This sequence joins TRBV2 and TRBJ1-4; possibly TRBD1 for D (5 bases). Trimming cost V 6 bases and J 8 bases, with 16 bases left between them. This CDR3 contains 14 residues. CDR1 SNHLY and CDR2 FYNNEI come from the germline V gene. The CDR3 spells CASSLRDLGEKLFF. The CDR3 region has the DNA TGTGCCAGCAGCTTGAGGGACCTGGGAGAAAAACTGTTTTTT. Filled out from reference TRBV2 and TRBJ1-4, the complete variable domain reads EPEVTQTPSHQVTQMGQEVILRCVPISNHLYFYWYRQILGQKVEFLVSFYNNEISEKSEIFDDQFSVERPDGSNFTLKIRSTKLEDSAMYFCASSLRDLGEKLFFGSGTQLSVL.

The chain employs TRBV4-1 and TRBJ2-2; D assignment may be TRBD1 or TRBD2 (6 bases each). From germline, CDR1 is MGHRA and CDR2 YSYEKL. Trimming stripped 7 bases from V and 5 bases from J, with 17 bases between. The CDR3 sequence is 15 residues long. CDR3 protein: CASNNPQGRTGELFF. The CDR3, as DNA: TGCGCCAGCAATAACCCTCAGGGGAGGACCGGGGAGCTGTTTTTT.

The chain recombines TRBV7-3 with TRBJ1-1, with D unclear. The CDR3 length is 13 residues. The germline V gene encodes CDR1 SGHTA and CDR2 FQGTGA. V dropped 5 bases and J dropped 0 bases, with 7 bases sitting between them. This CDR3 is CASSPAVNTEAFF. In DNA, the CDR3 is TGTGCCAGCAGCCCGGCGGTGAACACTGAAGCTTTCTTT.

This sequence joins TRBV6-6 and TRBJ1-3; weak D call: TRBD1 (6 bases). The germline gives CDR1 MNHNY, CDR2 SVGAGI (reference sequence). The CDR3 consists of 14 residues. Between the trimmed V and J ends, which lost 5 bases and 4 bases, there was a span of 12 bases. As DNA, the CDR3 is TGTGCCAGCAGTAATCGGGACACAGGAAACACCATATATTTT. Encoded protein: CASSNRDTGNTIYF.

CDR3 sequence (DNA): TGTGCCAGCAGCCTGGGACAGGGCGCCTACGAGCAGTACTTC. Its protein is CASSLGQGAYEQYF. The chain joins TRBV5-6 to TRBJ2-7; 9 nucleotides line up with TRBD1. After removal of 4 bases from V and 2 bases from J, the junction contained 4 bases not matched to a gene. Germline values: CDR1 SGHDT, CDR2 YYEEEE. The CDR3 runs to 14 residues.

This chain uses TRBV7-2 with TRBJ2-1; 11 bases match TRBD2. CDR1 and CDR2 from the germline V gene are SGHTA and FQGNSA. CDR3 length equals 16 residues. The ends lost 2 bases at V and 10 bases at J; junction bases unmatched: 10. The CDR3 here is CASSLSGLAVMGEQFF. Written as DNA, the CDR3 is TGTGCCAGCAGCTTATCGGGACTAGCGGTCATGGGGGAGCAGTTCTTC.

This clone was recorded only once. The V call is TRBV7-3, the J call TRBJ1-1; D ambiguous. From germline, CDR1 is SGHTA and CDR2 FQGTGA. V lost 5 bases, J lost 0 bases, and 10 bases lay in between. CDR3 length: 14 amino acids. The DNA of the CDR3 is TGTGCCAGCAGCCCGGGGAGCGTGAACACTGAAGCTTTCTTT. This codes for CASSPGSVNTEAFF.

The chain is built from TRBV10-3 and TRBJ2-2; D may be TRBD2 (6 bases). From germline, CDR1 is ENHRY and CDR2 SYGVKD. V was clipped by 5 bases and J by 3 bases, with 13 bases between them. This CDR3 region has 15 residues. The CDR3 DNA follows: TGTGCCATCAGTTCCGGGACTGACGACACCGGGGAGCTGTTTTTT. Encoded protein: CAISSGTDDTGELFF.

This chain uses TRBV19 with TRBJ2-7; a possible D gene is TRBD2 (5 bases). The ends were cut back, 6 bases at V and 0 bases at J, with 15 bases in the middle. The CDR3 sequence is 15 residues long. Germline lookup yields CDR1 LNHDA and CDR2 SQIVND (reference sequence). CDR3 protein: CASRESHGVSYEQYF. In DNA, the CDR3 is TGTGCCAGTAGGGAATCACACGGGGTCTCCTACGAGCAGTACTTC.

Only a few counts were recorded for this clone. The chain joins TRBV2 to TRBJ2-7; D is perhaps TRBD1 (6 bases). Trimming stripped 3 bases from V and 0 bases from J, with 9 bases between. Germline CDR1 SNHLY, CDR2 FYNNEI. The CDR3 runs to 14 residues. The CDR3 region has the DNA TGTGCCAGCAGTGACCAGACAGGCTCCTACGAGCAGTACTTC. It codes for CASSDQTGSYEQYF.

This sequence joins TRBV4-3 and TRBJ1-6; D is possibly TRBD1 (5 bases). The ends were cut back, 6 bases at V and 10 bases at J, with 10 bases in the middle. This CDR3 is built from 12 residues. The germline V gene has CDR1 LGHNA and CDR2 YSLEER. CDR3 in amino acids: CASRDIGSPLHF. In DNA, the CDR3 is TGCGCCAGCAGGGACATAGGCTCACCCCTCCACTTT.